Presented here are 26 T cell receptor beta chains from one specimen sequenced in a study of T-cell memory formation after mild COVID-19. From the 5' RACE reads, TCRdb called clonotypes with MiXCR, one entry per CDR3 protein. The sample holds roughly 380,000 distinct CDR3 sequences, under 30% seen once. Sequenced input: PBMCs or a T cell subset sorted from them (not recorded which). The receptors originated from an adult woman who had mild COVID-19 (a few samples of this study predate the infection). Cell type and time point are not known.

This clonotype was seen at least ten times. The genes are TRBV12-3 or TRBV12-4 and TRBJ1-1, with a possible D match to TRBD1 (5 bases). CDR3 size: 14 residues. V was cut by 3 bases and J by 0 bases, with 8 bases left in between. The CDR3 DNA reads as TGTGCCAGCAGTTTTCGACAGTTGAACACTGAAGCTTTCTTT. Encoded protein: CASSFRQLNTEAFF.

This CDR3 reads CASSLGAALGETQYF. CDR3 nucleotide sequence: TGTGCCAGCAGCTTAGGTGCGGCCCTCGGGGAGACCCAGTACTTC. The chain links TRBV7-9 to TRBJ2-5; D is uncertain. V gave up 1 base and J gave up 5 bases, with 14 bases separating them. Germline lookup yields CDR1 SEHNR and CDR2 FQNEAQ (reference sequence). The CDR3 spans 15 residues. Together with reference TRBV7-9 and TRBJ2-5, the CDR3 gives the full variable domain: DTGVSQNPRHKITKRGQNVTFRCDPISEHNRLYWYRQTLGQGPEFLTYFQNEAQLEKSRLLSDRFSAERPKGSFSTLEIQRTEQGDSAMYLCASSLGAALGETQYFGPGTRLLVL.

V usage is TRBV9 and J usage is TRBJ1-2; D ambiguous. This CDR3 has 13 amino acids. Between the trimmed V and J ends, which lost 1 base and 8 bases, there was a span of 12 bases. Per germline, CDR1 SGDLS and CDR2 YYNGEE. The CDR3 sequence: CASSVSPGEGYTF. The CDR3 bases are TGTGCCAGCAGCGTATCGCCCGGCGAAGGCTACACCTTC.

The V and J genes are TRBV7-8 and TRBJ2-7, with a weak D call TRBD1 (6 bases). Trimming shortened V by 3 bases and J by 3 bases, and 18 bases separated the two germline ends. The length of the CDR3 is 16 residues. Per germline, CDR1 SGHVS and CDR2 FQNEAQ. CDR3 region: CASSLPAWGRDYEQYF. The CDR3 nucleotides are TGTGCCAGCAGCTTGCCGGCCTGGGGGCGCGACTACGAGCAGTACTTC.

The CDR3 loop reads CASRAQGDYNEQFF. The CDR3 DNA reads TGCGCCAGCAGGGCACAGGGGGATTACAATGAGCAGTTCTTC. The gene calls are TRBV5-1 and TRBJ2-1, with 8 bases matching TRBD1. The CDR3 has 14 residues. Germline V gives CDR1 SGHRS, CDR2 YFSETQ. The V and J ends lost 5 bases and 4 bases, in that order; junction bases with no gene match: 5. Full variable domain (rest looked up from reference TRBV5-1 and TRBJ2-1): KAGVTQTPRYLIKTRGQQVTLSCSPISGHRSVSWYQQTPGQGLQFLFEYFSETQRNKGNFPGRFSGRQFSNSRSEMNVSTLELGDSALYLCASRAQGDYNEQFFGPGTRLTVL.

J is TRBJ2-7 and V is TRBV9, with 8 bases lining up with TRBD1. This CDR3 contains 15 residues. Germline V gene sequence: CDR1 SGDLS, CDR2 YYNGEE. Unmatched junction bases numbered 6, after V lost 0 bases and J lost 4 bases. CDR3 in amino acids: CASSVGQGLGYEQYF. The CDR3 DNA follows: TGTGCCAGCAGCGTAGGACAGGGGCTTGGATACGAGCAGTACTTC.

V and J are TRBV7-9 and TRBJ1-1, with no clear D. The V and J ends lost 2 bases and 0 bases respectively, with 7 bases between them. The germline V gene has CDR1 SEHNR and CDR2 FQNEAQ (reference sequence). This CDR3 region has 14 residues. CDR3 sequence: CASSLKQVNTEAFF. DNA of the CDR3: TGTGCCAGCAGCTTAAAACAAGTGAACACTGAAGCTTTCTTT.

This clonotype occurred a few times. The CDR3 bases are TGTGCCAGCAGTTCCAGCGGGCCCCAAGACCACGAGCAGTACTTC. Translation: CASSSSGPQDHEQYF. V gene TRBV6-2 or TRBV6-3 combines with J gene TRBJ2-7, with D possibly being TRBD2 (6 bases). Trimming took off 4 bases at V and 5 bases at J, with 18 bases between the two ends. Germline assignment: CDR1 MNHEY and CDR2 SVGEGT. The CDR3 consists of 15 residues.

The chain joins TRBV15 to TRBJ1-4; a weak D match, TRBD1 (6 bases). This CDR3 comprises 15 residues. Trimming removed 0 bases from V and 7 bases from J, with 12 bases in between. The germline V gene has CDR1 LNHNV and CDR2 YYDKDF (reference sequence). Here the CDR3 reads CATSRDRGAGEKLFF. CDR3 DNA sequence: TGTGCCACCAGCAGAGATCGGGGGGCGGGTGAAAAACTGTTTTTT.

The V and J genes are TRBV6-5 and TRBJ1-6; 9 nucleotides match TRBD1. The V gene's germline CDR1 is MNHEY and CDR2 SVGAGI. The trim removed 7 bases at V and 3 bases at J, leaving 7 bases unmatched. There are 16 residues in the CDR3. The CDR3 sequence is CASKQGQGLYNSPLHF. CDR3 DNA sequence: TGTGCCAGCAAGCAGGGACAGGGACTCTATAATTCACCCCTCCACTTT.

The chain couples TRBV7-9 to TRBJ2-3; TRBD2 might be the D (6 bases). This CDR3 comprises 19 residues. With 4 bases removed from V and 11 bases from J, the gap between germline ends came to 34 bases. Germline V gene data show CDR1 as SEHNR and CDR2 as FQNEAQ (reference sequence). CDR3: CASSSSATSGRVGRRGQYF. DNA for the CDR3: TGTGCCAGCAGCTCCTCAGCAACCAGCGGTCGTGTCGGGAGACGGGGGCAGTATTTT.

This clonotype occurred a few times. This chain links TRBV24-1 with TRBJ2-7, with unresolved D. CDR1 is KGHDR and CDR2 is SFDVKD in the germline V gene. The CDR3 extends over 12 amino acids. Trimming left V 10 bases short and J 2 bases short, with 11 bases between. The CDR3 DNA reads TGTGCCACTCTAGGGCATACCTACGAGCAGTACTTC. Residues: CATLGHTYEQYF.

In its sample, this clonotype was seen a few times. This chain connects TRBV7-3 to TRBJ2-3; 8 nucleotides match TRBD2. Germline V gene data show CDR1 as SGHTA and CDR2 as FQGTGA. The junction had 6 bases not matched to a gene; V was cut back by 4 bases and J by 0 bases. The CDR3 sequence is 16 residues long. As DNA, the CDR3 is TGTGCCAGCAGCTCCAGCGGGGGACCAAGCACAGATACGCAGTATTTT. This encodes CASSSSGGPSTDTQYF.

The chain is built from TRBV6-5 and TRBJ1-1; 8 bases map to TRBD1. Per germline, CDR1 MNHEY and CDR2 SVGAGI. The CDR3 spans 11 residues. Trimming at V came to 6 bases and at J to 9 bases, leaving 3 bases not matched to a gene. The CDR3 DNA reads TGTGCCAGCAGGAGACAGGGGAAAGCTTTCTTT. It is translated as CASRRQGKAFF.

CDR3 nucleotides: TGTGCCAGCAGCTCGGTAGGATCGGCAGATACGCAGTATTTT. The encoded protein is CASSSVGSADTQYF. The rearrangement links TRBV7-3 to TRBJ2-3, with unresolved D. The V and J ends lost 4 bases and 4 bases respectively, with 12 bases between them. CDR3 size: 14 residues. Germline CDR1 and CDR2: SGHTA and FQGTGA.

The chain employs TRBV27 and TRBJ2-7; D may be TRBD2 (5 bases). CDR3 length: 14 amino acids. The germline gives CDR1 MNHEY, CDR2 SMNVEV (reference sequence). The germline V and J ends were trimmed by 2 bases and 4 bases, with 12 bases remaining between them. This chain's CDR3 is CASSLKGGGYEQYF. The CDR3 region has the DNA TGTGCCAGCAGTTTAAAAGGCGGCGGGTACGAGCAGTACTTC.

The genes are TRBV12-3 or TRBV12-4 and TRBJ2-3; D call uncertain. Trimming stripped 6 bases from V and 6 bases from J, with 13 bases between. The length of the CDR3 is 13 residues. The CDR3 sequence: CASRRMFVDTQYF. The CDR3 DNA follows: TGTGCCAGCAGACGAATGTTTGTGGATACGCAGTATTTT.

The rearrangement uses TRBV14 and TRBJ1-1, with a possible D match to TRBD1 (6 bases). Trimming removed 1 base at V and 2 bases at J, with 8 bases between. The CDR3 runs to 14 residues. Germline lookup yields CDR1 SGHDN and CDR2 FVKESK. Written as DNA, the CDR3 is TGTGCCAGCAGCCAAGGGACAGATAACACTGAAGCTTTCTTT. This sequence encodes CASSQGTDNTEAFF.

This clonotype appeared many times. The junction shows a germline mismatch at one end, possibly a read error. The rearrangement links TRBV12-3 or TRBV12-4 to TRBJ2-1; 11 bases align to TRBD2. The CDR3 contains 14 residues. In DNA, the CDR3 is TGTGCCAGCAGTTTAGGTAGCGGGAGGGCCCTTGTGTCCTTC. This translates into CASSLGSGRALVSF.

This clonotype was seen a handful of times. DNA for the CDR3: TGTGCCAGCACTTCAACTTCCGGGACAGGGGCTAATTACGAGCAGTACTTC. Protein: CASTSTSGTGANYEQYF. The V call is TRBV6-2 or TRBV6-3, the J call TRBJ2-7; 10 bases align to TRBD1. The germline V gene has CDR1 MNHEY and CDR2 SVGEGT. The junction had 16 bases not matched to a gene; V was cut back by 7 bases and J by 4 bases. The CDR3 is 17 amino acids.

The rearrangement joins TRBV19 to TRBJ2-1; 9 bases line up with TRBD1. CDR1 is LNHDA, CDR2 SQIVND, per germline (reference sequence). The junction had 5 bases not matched to a gene; V was cut back by 9 bases and J by 8 bases. CDR3 length equals 12 residues. Here the CDR3 reads CASRTGVHEQFF. As DNA, the CDR3 is TGTGCCAGCCGGACAGGGGTCCATGAGCAGTTCTTC.

V usage is TRBV24-1 and J usage is TRBJ2-5; no clear D. This CDR3 spans 15 amino acids. Between the trimmed V and J ends, which lost 2 bases and 5 bases, there was a span of 14 bases. Germline CDR1 and CDR2: KGHDR and SFDVKD. CDR3 nucleotide sequence: TGTGCCACCAGTGATTCTGGGCCTTTACGGGAGACCCAGTACTTC. This codes for CATSDSGPLRETQYF.

This clonotype has more than one count but fewer than ten. V gene TRBV6-6 combines with J gene TRBJ2-6, with TRBD1 as a possible D gene (7 bases). Germline V gene data show CDR1 as MNHNY and CDR2 as SVGAGI (reference sequence). The CDR3 spans 17 residues. Trimming stripped 7 bases from V and 1 base from J, with 17 bases between. Here the CDR3 DNA reads TGTGCCAGCATAGGGGGGACAGAGATTTCTGGGGCCAACGTCCTGACTTTC. Translating gives CASIGGTEISGANVLTF.

This clonotype was recorded a few times. The chain combines TRBV24-1 with TRBJ2-1, with 9 bases matching TRBD2. The CDR3 contains 16 residues. Trimming cost V 2 bases and J 1 base; bases outside gene matches: 2. From germline, CDR1 is KGHDR and CDR2 SFDVKD. The CDR3 coding sequence is TGTGCCACCAGTGATTCACTAGCGGGTTCCTACAATGAGCAGTTCTTC. Translated, it gives CATSDSLAGSYNEQFF.

The V call is TRBV5-6, the J call TRBJ2-7; TRBD1 matches at 11 bases. CDR3 length: 16 amino acids. Germline CDR1 is SGHDT and CDR2 is YYEEEE. V lost 2 bases to trimming and J lost 1 base; unmatched junction nucleotides: 5. As DNA, the CDR3 is TGTGCCAGCAGCTTACTAGGGACAGGGGGTTCCTACGAGCAGTACTTC. This encodes CASSLLGTGGSYEQYF.

The chain carries TRBV15 and TRBJ1-2; D is possibly TRBD1 (5 bases). The V end was cut by 0 bases, the J end by 2 bases, with 10 bases between. The CDR3 is 15 amino acids. Germline CDR1 is LNHNV and CDR2 is YYDKDF (reference sequence). CDR3 sequence reads: CATSRDRGSNYGYTF. The CDR3 DNA follows: TGTGCCACCAGCAGAGATCGGGGCAGCAACTATGGCTACACCTTC.